The next 29 T cell receptor beta chains were all read from a single sample in a study of blood T cell repertoires in COVID-19. This table comes from immunoSEQ multiplex PCR, and its TCRdb copy is limited to in-frame clones, with some not included. This table has approximately 300,000 clones, around 86% appearing once. The specimen was PBMCs or T cells enriched from blood (not recorded which). These receptors were obtained from a man in his sixties who had recovered from COVID-19.

V and J are TRBV19 and TRBJ2-1; 11 positions match TRBD2. The CDR3 has 22 residues. V shed 1 base and J 5 bases; nucleotides not matched to a gene: 22. Germline CDR1 LNHDA, CDR2 SQIVND (reference sequence). The CDR3 loop is CASSIVVYGTSGYRRRNNEQFF. The DNA of the CDR3 is TGTGCCAGTAGTATAGTAGTTTATGGGACTAGCGGATATCGGCGGAGAAACAATGAGCAGTTCTTC. Based on the CDR3 plus reference TRBV19 and TRBJ2-1, the full variable domain is DGGITQSPKYLFRKEGQNVTLSCEQNLNHDAMYWYRQDPGQGLRLIYYSQIVNDFQKGDIAEGYSVSREKKESFPLTVTSAQKNPTAFYLCASSIVVYGTSGYRRRNNEQFFGPGTRLTVL.

The chain combines TRBV28 with TRBJ1-4; 8 bases line up with TRBD1. Germline trimming cut 5 bases from V and 3 bases from J; bases unmatched to any gene: 5. The CDR3 spans 15 residues. CDR1 MDHEN and CDR2 SYDVKM come from the germline V gene. The CDR3 DNA sequence: TGTGCCAGCAGTCCCCGACAGGGGTCTAATGAAAAACTGTTTTTT. Protein: CASSPRQGSNEKLFF.

V is TRBV5-1 and J is TRBJ2-7, with 7 bases identical to TRBD1. V lost 4 bases to trimming and J lost 3 bases; unmatched junction nucleotides: 4. There are 13 residues in the CDR3. In germline, CDR1 is SGHRS, CDR2 YFSETQ. The CDR3 loop is CASSLGQIYEQYF. CDR3 DNA sequence: TGCGCCAGCAGCCTGGGACAGATCTACGAGCAGTACTTC.

The chain uses TRBV27 and TRBJ2-5; TRBD2 aligns across 12 bases. The V gene's germline CDR1 is MNHEY and CDR2 SMNVEV (reference sequence). The CDR3 has 16 amino acids. The V segment lost 5 bases and the J segment 5 bases; nucleotides outside the gene matches: 9. The CDR3 sequence: CASSRLAGGPGETQYF. CDR3 sequence (DNA): TGTGCCAGCAGTCGGCTAGCGGGAGGGCCCGGGGAGACCCAGTACTTC.

This clone was recorded a few times. The chain couples TRBV2 to TRBJ2-7; D is perhaps TRBD1 (5 bases). The CDR3 consists of 13 residues. V lost 4 bases to trimming and J lost 2 bases, with 9 bases between them. Germline CDR1 SNHLY, CDR2 FYNNEI. The CDR3 bases are TGTGCCAGCAGTGTAGACAGAACCTACGAGCAGTACTTC. Its translation: CASSVDRTYEQYF.

The chain links TRBV2 to TRBJ1-4; 10 nucleotides agree with TRBD1. V shed 6 bases, J shed 8 bases, and the junction held 6 bases outside the gene matches. Germline-derived CDR1 and CDR2 are SNHLY and FYNNEI. The CDR3 length is 14 residues. The CDR3 DNA follows: TGTGCCAGCAGGCGGACAGGGGGGAGGGAAAAACTGTTTTTT. Its protein is CASRRTGGREKLFF. Full variable domain (outside the CDR3, taken from reference TRBV2 and TRBJ1-4): EPEVTQTPSHQVTQMGQEVILRCVPISNHLYFYWYRQILGQKVEFLVSFYNNEISEKSEIFDDQFSVERPDGSNFTLKIRSTKLEDSAMYFCASRRTGGREKLFFGSGTQLSVL.

The gene calls are TRBV5-1 and TRBJ2-7, with 7 bases identical to TRBD1. V shed 2 bases and J 2 bases; nucleotides not matched to a gene: 7. CDR3 length equals 15 residues. Germline values: CDR1 SGHRS, CDR2 YFSETQ. This chain's CDR3 is CASSLEDREPYEQYF. DNA of the CDR3: TGCGCCAGCAGCTTAGAAGACAGGGAGCCCTACGAGCAGTACTTC.

The chain couples TRBV30 to TRBJ1-5; unclear D gene. V shed 2 bases and J shed 6 bases, with 11 bases lying between them. The CDR3 runs to 13 residues. CDR1 and CDR2 from the germline V gene are GTSNPN and SVGIG (reference sequence). CDR3 coding DNA: TGTGCCTGGAGTTGGTATGAGAGTCAGCCCCAGCATTTT. Protein product: CAWSWYESQPQHF.

This clone occurred once. The chain couples TRBV18 to TRBJ1-1; a weak D match, TRBD1 (5 bases). The length of the CDR3 is 14 residues. V was shortened by 0 bases and J by 1 base, with 6 bases between the two germline ends. The germline V gene has CDR1 KGHSH and CDR2 LQKENI. The CDR3 loop is CASSPPQANTEAFF. The CDR3 bases are TGTGCCAGCTCACCACCACAGGCGAACACTGAAGCTTTCTTT.

This chain connects TRBV7-9 to TRBJ1-5; D not resolved. This CDR3 is 15 amino acids long. The V gene's germline CDR1 is SEHNR and CDR2 FQNEAQ (reference sequence). The V end lost 6 bases, the J end lost 0 bases, and 12 bases lay between the germline ends. CDR3 coding DNA: TGTGCCAGCAGTCGACTCGGGGATAGCAATCAGCCCCAGCATTTT. Its protein product is CASSRLGDSNQPQHF.

The chain is built from TRBV30 and TRBJ2-2, with D perhaps matching TRBD1 (6 bases). The germline CDR1 and CDR2 sequences are GTSNPN and SVGIG (reference sequence). This CDR3 is built from 16 residues. Trimming removed 0 bases at V and 2 bases at J, with 13 bases between. CDR3 residues: CAWSVKTGYNTGELFF. CDR3 sequence (DNA): TGTGCCTGGAGTGTGAAGACAGGCTATAACACCGGGGAGCTGTTTTTT.

The chain has TRBV7-9 and TRBJ1-4; TRBD1 matches 7 bases. Germline-derived CDR1 and CDR2 are SEHNR and FQNEAQ (reference sequence). The CDR3 is 16 amino acids. With 5 bases clipped from V and 0 bases from J, the junction kept 6 bases outside the gene matches. DNA of the CDR3: TGTGCCAGCAGCCGACAGGGTTATTCAACTAATGAAAAACTGTTTTTT. Translated, it gives CASSRQGYSTNEKLFF.

This chain connects TRBV1 to TRBJ2-1; the table names TRBD2, a call not compared with the DNA. TRBV1 constitutes a pseudogene. CDR3 length equals 19 residues. The CDR3 region has the DNA TGCACCAGCAGCCAAGGCGGGACTAGCGGTACTATTTCCTACAATGAGCAGTTCTTC. Its protein product is CTSSQGGTSGTISYNEQFF.

V is TRBV2 and J is TRBJ2-3; 7 bases are shared with TRBD2. CDR1 is SNHLY, CDR2 FYNNEI, per germline. The V segment lost 6 bases and the J segment 8 bases; nucleotides outside the gene matches: 5. The CDR3 sequence is 12 residues long. CDR3 residues: CASRAGDATQYF. CDR3 bases: TGTGCCAGCAGGGCGGGAGACGCTACGCAGTATTTT.

The genes are TRBV7-2 and TRBJ2-2, with 11 bases lining up with TRBD2. The CDR3 sequence is 15 residues long. The trim removed 1 base at V and 7 bases at J, leaving 2 bases unmatched. Per the germline V gene, CDR1 is SGHTA and CDR2 is FQGNSA. DNA of the CDR3: TGTGCCAGCAGCTTAGAAGGACTAGCGGGCGGGGAGCTGTTTTTT. Amino acid sequence: CASSLEGLAGGELFF. The full variable domain, with the rest looked up from reference TRBV7-2 and TRBJ2-2, is GAGVSQSPSNKVTEKGKDVELRCDPISGHTALYWYRQSLGQGLEFLIYFQGNSAPDKSGLPSDRFSAERTGGSVSTLTIQRTQQEDSAVYLCASSLEGLAGGELFFGEGSRLTVL.

V usage is TRBV7-2 and J usage is TRBJ1-1; D is perhaps TRBD1 (5 bases). Germline CDR1 SGHTA, CDR2 FQGNSA. The CDR3 spans 13 residues. V was trimmed by 2 bases and J by 6 bases, leaving 10 bases between them. The CDR3 DNA reads TGTGCCAGCAGCTTACAGGGTAACGCTGAAGCTTTCTTT. Translating gives CASSLQGNAEAFF.

This clone came up once. The genes are TRBV3-1 (or the pseudogene TRBV3-2) and TRBJ2-2; TRBD1 might be the D (5 bases). Germline V gene lookup returns CDR1 LGHDT and CDR2 YNNKEL (reference sequence). The CDR3 runs 15 residues. The V and J ends lost 4 bases and 7 bases respectively, with 16 bases between them. This CDR3 reads CASSLGARSDGELFF. The CDR3 bases are TGTGCCAGCAGCCTTGGGGCCAGATCCGACGGGGAGCTGTTTTTT.

This clone came up once. The J gene is TRBJ2-1, the V gene TRBV6-5, with no clear D. This CDR3 spans 13 amino acids. Germline CDR1 and CDR2: MNHEY and SVGAGI. V was trimmed by 6 bases and J by 10 bases, leaving 16 bases between them. The CDR3 sequence is CASSGGWLREQFF. CDR3 nucleotides: TGTGCCAGCAGCGGTGGGTGGCTGAGGGAGCAGTTCTTC.

The rearrangement joins TRBV6-4 to TRBJ2-3; TRBD2 matches at 7 bases. The CDR3 runs 15 residues. Germline CDR1 MRHNA, CDR2 SNTAGT. With V trimmed by 0 bases and J by 7 bases, 7 bases remained unmatched. The CDR3 protein is CASSDSSGGENTQYF. The CDR3 DNA is TGTGCCAGCAGTGACTCATCTGGGGGGGAAAATACGCAGTATTTT.

V gene TRBV2 combines with J gene TRBJ1-6; D uncertain. Germline V gene lookup returns CDR1 SNHLY and CDR2 FYNNEI. V was cut by 2 bases and J by 3 bases, with 11 bases left in between. The CDR3 has 16 amino acids. This CDR3 is CASSERNSNYNSPLHF. The CDR3 DNA sequence: TGTGCCAGCAGTGAAAGGAACAGCAACTATAATTCACCCCTCCACTTT.

This clone was seen a single time. Here the CDR3 DNA reads TGTGCCAGCTCACCAGTGGGCCTCGAGGGCTATGGCTACACCTTC. Amino acid sequence: CASSPVGLEGYGYTF. J is TRBJ1-2 and V is TRBV18, with D unclear. Trimming stripped 2 bases from V and 4 bases from J, with 14 bases between. CDR3 length equals 15 residues. Germline CDR1 is KGHSH and CDR2 is LQKENI.

This clone was observed a few times. The chain couples TRBV7-2 to TRBJ1-2, with 10 bases matching TRBD1. V was pared by 5 bases and J by 7 bases, with 10 bases of the junction left unmatched. Germline lookup yields CDR1 SGHTA and CDR2 FQGNSA. The CDR3 totals 15 residues. This CDR3 reads CASSTSTGGASGYTF. CDR3 coding DNA: TGTGCCAGCAGCACCTCGACAGGGGGCGCGTCTGGCTACACCTTC.

This chain joins TRBV7-2 and TRBJ1-2; 7 nucleotides match TRBD1. The junction had 5 bases not matched to a gene; V was cut back by 2 bases and J by 2 bases. Germline CDR1 is SGHTA and CDR2 is FQGNSA. The CDR3 has 15 residues. In DNA, the CDR3 is TGTGCCAGCAGCTTACGGCGGACAGGAAACTATGGCTACACCTTC. Encoded protein: CASSLRRTGNYGYTF. Complete variable domain (other parts from reference TRBV7-2 and TRBJ1-2): GAGVSQSPSNKVTEKGKDVELRCDPISGHTALYWYRQSLGQGLEFLIYFQGNSAPDKSGLPSDRFSAERTGGSVSTLTIQRTQQEDSAVYLCASSLRRTGNYGYTFGSGTRLTVV.

This chain links TRBV27 with TRBJ2-5; maybe TRBD2 (7 bases). The CDR3 loop spans 14 amino acids. The germline CDR1 and CDR2 sequences are MNHEY and SMNVEV (reference sequence). Between the trimmed V and J ends, which lost 5 bases and 0 bases, there was a span of 10 bases. The CDR3 DNA is TGTGCCAGCAGTAAGCGGGACAACCAAGAGACCCAGTACTTC. Protein product: CASSKRDNQETQYF.

The genes are TRBV10-3 and TRBJ2-1, with 12 bases fitting TRBD2. Losses at the gene ends were 10 bases for V and 5 bases for J; bases not matched to a gene: 9. The CDR3 is 15 amino acids. Germline CDR1 and CDR2: ENHRY and SYGVKD. CDR3 coding DNA: TGTGCCACCGGCCGGACTAGCGGGATTCACAATGAGCAGTTCTTC. It yields the protein CATGRTSGIHNEQFF.

For this clone: The same CDR3 also results from other DNA sequences found in this sample. The V gene is TRBV6-2 or TRBV6-3, the J gene TRBJ2-7, with D perhaps matching TRBD1 (6 bases). V lost 4 bases and J lost 7, with 8 bases in between. CDR3 length: 11 residues. Germline-derived CDR1 and CDR2 are MNHEY and SVGEGT. The CDR3 protein is CASSSQGEQYF. CDR3 DNA sequence: TGTGCCAGCAGTTCTCAGGGGGAGCAGTACTTC.

The chain is built from TRBV28 and TRBJ1-6, with 8 bases aligning to TRBD1. Germline trimming cut 7 bases from V and 8 bases from J; bases unmatched to any gene: 7. The CDR3 is made up of 14 amino acids. CDR1 and CDR2 (germline): MDHEN, SYDVKM. The CDR3 bases are TGTGCCAGCAACCCCGGGACAGGACATTCACCCCTCCACTTT. As protein: CASNPGTGHSPLHF. The full variable domain, rest sourced from reference TRBV28 and TRBJ1-6, is DVKVTQSSRYLVKRTGEKVFLECVQDMDHENMFWYRQDPGLGLRLIYFSYDVKMKEKGDIPEGYSVSREKKERFSLILESASTNQTSMYLCASNPGTGHSPLHFGNGTRLTVT.

V usage is TRBV27 and J usage is TRBJ2-3; 7 bases match TRBD2. J gave up 9 bases and V 6 bases, and 6 bases lay outside the gene matches. The CDR3 extends over 12 amino acids. Germline V lookup: CDR1 MNHEY, CDR2 SMNVEV (reference sequence). The DNA for the CDR3 is TGTGCCAGCAGCTTCGTGGGAGGGACGCAGTATTTT. As protein: CASSFVGGTQYF.

The CDR3 is CASSSLSQETQYF. The CDR3 DNA reads as TGTGCCAGCAGTTCCTTATCCCAAGAGACCCAGTACTTC. The chain employs TRBV6-5 and TRBJ2-5; no reliable D call. The CDR3 has 13 amino acids. The germline CDR1 and CDR2 sequences are MNHEY and SVGAGI. Trimming shortened V by 4 bases and J by 1 base, and 7 bases separated the two germline ends.